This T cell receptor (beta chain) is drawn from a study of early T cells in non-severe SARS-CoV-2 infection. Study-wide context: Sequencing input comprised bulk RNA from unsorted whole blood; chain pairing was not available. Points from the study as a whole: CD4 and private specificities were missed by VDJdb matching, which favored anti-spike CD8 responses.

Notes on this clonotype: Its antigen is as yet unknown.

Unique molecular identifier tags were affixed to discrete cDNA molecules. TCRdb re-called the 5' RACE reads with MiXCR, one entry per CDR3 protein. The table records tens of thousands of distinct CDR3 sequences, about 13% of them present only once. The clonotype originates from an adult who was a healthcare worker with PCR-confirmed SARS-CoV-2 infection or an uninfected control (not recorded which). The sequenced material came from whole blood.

The CDR3 bases are TGCGCCAGCAGCTTGGTCCTAGTAGACAATGAGCAGTTCTTC. Protein product: CASSLVLVDNEQFF. The chain is built from TRBV5-1 and TRBJ2-1; D not resolved. Per the germline V gene, CDR1 is SGHRS and CDR2 is YFSETQ. This CDR3 spans 14 amino acids. Trimming left V 0 bases short and J 5 bases short, with 9 bases between.